These 5 T cell receptor beta chains originate from one sample sequenced in a study of identical twins. TCRdb processed the 5' RACE reads anew with MiXCR; each CDR3 protein has one entry. The sample includes about 920,000 distinct CDR3 sequences, roughly an eighth of them seen just once. The same specimen was also included in a second study, on yellow fever vaccine responses in identical twins.

The sample consisted of PBMCs. The receptors here all came from a young woman in good health.

This clonotype appeared a few times. The chain combines TRBV5-1 with TRBJ1-2, with 7 bases identical to TRBD1. The junction had 9 bases not matched to a gene; V was cut back by 4 bases and J by 0 bases. The CDR3 covers 16 residues. Germline values: CDR1 SGHRS, CDR2 YFSETQ. The CDR3 reads CASSPSTGNTNYGYTF. The DNA for the CDR3 is TGCGCCAGCAGCCCATCGACAGGGAATACTAACTATGGCTACACCTTC.

This sequence joins TRBV7-9 and TRBJ1-4; 8 nucleotides align to TRBD1. The germline gives CDR1 SEHNR, CDR2 FQNEAQ (reference sequence). V was pared by 5 bases and J by 3 bases, with 8 bases of the junction left unmatched. The length of the CDR3 is 16 residues. Here the CDR3 DNA reads TGTGCCAGCAGCCCCACGGCGGGACAGGCTAATGAAAAACTGTTTTTT. Protein: CASSPTAGQANEKLFF.

The CDR3 DNA is TGTGCCAGCAGTCCGGGACCCCGCTACGAGCAGTACTTC. Protein product: CASSPGPRYEQYF. The chain combines TRBV3-1 with TRBJ2-7; the D call may be TRBD1 or TRBD2 (5 bases each). The CDR3 is 13 residues long. The germline CDR1 and CDR2 sequences are LGHDT and YNNKEL (reference sequence). Trimming pared 6 bases from V and 3 bases from J, leaving 12 bases between.

The chain uses TRBV3-1 and TRBJ2-1, with D possibly matching TRBD2 (6 bases). V was cut by 4 bases and J by 10 bases, with 14 bases left in between. CDR1 and CDR2 (germline): LGHDT, YNNKEL (reference sequence). The CDR3 spans 13 residues. CDR3 loop: CASSPQAGREQFF. The CDR3 DNA reads as TGTGCCAGCAGCCCACAGGCGGGACGGGAGCAGTTCTTC.

Only a few counts were recorded for this clonotype. This chain connects TRBV7-3 to TRBJ2-1, with TRBD2 matching over 9 bases. The germline CDR1 and CDR2 sequences are SGHTA and FQGTGA. V trimming: 2 bases; J trimming: 6 bases; junction bases outside the gene matches: 11. This CDR3 region has 17 residues. Here the CDR3 DNA reads TGTGCCAGCAGCTTATATCCCGCGGGAGGGGGGTCCAATGAGCAGTTCTTC. It codes for CASSLYPAGGGSNEQFF.